This record covers a single T cell receptor (beta chain). Its target is unknown. The data derive from a study of cytomegalovirus exposure and HLA in healthy donors. Study details: A later analysis reported the same platform for the 110 or so validation repertoires and the 666 first-cohort repertoires. Overall study results and limits: It was 150 or so TCR beta chains that were listed as cytomegalovirus-associated. Later, an analysis found that TCR clusters from the first cohort tended to co-occur in the 120 validation repertoires. Published work reported that the classifier diagnosed cytomegalovirus status with high specificity and sensitivity.

Libraries were prepared by immunoSEQ multiplex PCR; TCRdb keeps only in-frame clonotypes and omits some of them. Of 110,000 to 150,000 clones listed, approximately 94% are singletons. CDR3 length: 15 amino acids. The V end lost 3 bases, the J end lost 2 bases, and 15 bases lay between the germline ends. The sequencing input was PBMCs. V usage is TRBV5-3 and J usage is TRBJ2-7; maybe TRBD1 (6 bases). TRBV5-3 is recorded as an ORF, its role being uncertain. The source is a man aged 18 to 30 in good health and CMV-seropositive. CDR3 amino acids: CARSWAAAGAYEQYF. CDR3 coding DNA: TGTGCCAGAAGCTGGGCCGCAGCAGGGGCCTACGAGCAGTACTTC.